Listed below are T cell receptor beta chains from one sample, sequenced in a study of blood T cell repertoires in COVID-19. Sequenced by immunoSEQ multiplex PCR; TCRdb stores in-frame clones only, minus some. Here the sample spans roughly 140,000 clones, around 78% being singletons. The sample taken for sequencing was peripheral blood. Receptors were obtained from an older woman with acute or convalescent COVID-19. The CDR3 runs from the conserved cysteine through the conserved F or W. The order of the fields is J gene, V gene, clone size, CDR3 protein. Size is stated for part of the rows, as once, few or many counts, or as a class when the clone is expanded.

j_gene: TRBJ2-1; v_gene: TRBV28; abundance: once; CDR3aa: CASSQWGGSENEQFF
j_gene: TRBJ2-5; v_gene: TRBV28; abundance: NA; CDR3aa: CASRRGGSGPQETQYF
j_gene: TRBJ1-1; v_gene: TRBV19; abundance: NA; CDR3aa: CASSIVGRGNTEAFF
j_gene: TRBJ2-3; v_gene: TRBV29-1; abundance: NA; CDR3aa: CSVEDRGQSTDTQYF
j_gene: TRBJ2-2; v_gene: TRBV5-1; abundance: few; CDR3aa: CASRAVNTGELFF
j_gene: TRBJ2-1; v_gene: TRBV28; abundance: NA; CDR3aa: CASRTSSGSFNEQFF
j_gene: TRBJ2-3; v_gene: TRBV25-1; abundance: NA; CDR3aa: CASSERQGLRGTDTQYF
j_gene: TRBJ1-2; v_gene: TRBV9; abundance: once; CDR3aa: CASSDDRGFNYGYTF
j_gene: TRBJ2-2; v_gene: TRBV4-1; abundance: NA; CDR3aa: CASSHPLGSPRGGELFF
j_gene: TRBJ1-2; v_gene: TRBV28; abundance: NA; CDR3aa: CASSLQASPWGYTF
j_gene: TRBJ2-3; v_gene: TRBV7-9; abundance: NA; CDR3aa: CASIASGREPDTQYF
j_gene: TRBJ2-2; v_gene: TRBV4-1; abundance: once; CDR3aa: CASSHTTSGTGELFF
j_gene: TRBJ2-3; v_gene: TRBV12-2; abundance: NA; CDR3aa: CASRLSLRAGEGCGTDTQYF